The entry below describes one T cell receptor beta chain. Its specific antigen is unknown. No much larger clonotype is one base removed from it; base qualities were not supplied. The CDR3 covers 15 residues, taking in both the cysteine and the phenylalanine. Just CDR3 DNA is preserved here, 45 bases in frame from base 1. The V and J ends are trimmed by 2 bases and 2 bases, leaving 10 bases between them. The CDR1 and CDR2 encoded by the germline V gene are MNHEY and SVGAGI. The sample's time point label, in plain terms: baseline pretreatment blood. The sample's treatment or condition, from its label and the paper: 15 Gy SBRT to primary tumor, nephrectomy 4 weeks later. To follow tumor-enriched clonotypes, serial peripheral blood was collected from radiation-treated patients at baseline and at 2 weeks and 4 weeks after SBRT. Every patient had renal cell carcinoma of clear cell pathology. The QIAamp DNA Blood Mini Kit (Qiagen) was used to prepare genomic DNA for TCR sequencing. Samples were included in the analyses only if all quality control checks were passed.

The data stem from a study of radiation and T cells in renal cell carcinoma (TCRdb year 2020). Concerning the study at large: The samples were drawn from a clinical trial, where primary renal cell carcinomas were treated with 15 Gy of stereotactic body radiation therapy and then removed by nephrectomy 4 weeks afterward. In total, more than 50 samples underwent TCR beta sequencing: approximately 26 tumors plus 27 peripheral blood samples. A total of about 3.8 million unique CDR3 nucleotide sequences, encoding roughly 3,000,000 unique CDR3 amino acid sequences, were found across all 50 or so samples.

The paper's findings and limits, for the study overall: Changes in the blood repertoire were not tracked past 4 weeks after treatment. The single-armed trial design could not address effects of radiation dose or scheduling on the TCR repertoire. An increase in top tumor clonotypes in blood was observed from baseline to 2 weeks post-radiation, followed by contraction by 4 weeks, which was taken to suggest transient expansion of tumor-resident clones. Because pretreatment tumor biopsies were not available, the baseline intratumoral presence of clonotypes could not be determined.

TCR beta libraries were generated from genomic DNA with the immunoSEQ kit, following the manufacturer's recommendations. To prepare the libraries, a first multiplex PCR with proprietary primers was run, followed by a second PCR that added unique barcodes, and a bead cleanup was done after each round. Each sample batch included a kit-provided positive control reaction and a negative control reaction. The final libraries were assessed on an Agilent 4200 TapeStation D1000 ScreenTape, pooled by volume, and quantified by qPCR. Sequencing was performed on an Illumina NextSeq500 with a MidOutput 150-cycle cartridge, and 156 Read1 and 15 Index1 cycles were run with kit custom primers. The pooled library was loaded at approximately 0.92 pM with about 21% PhiX control spiked in. Processing in the source paper ran as follows. Vendor-processed data were analyzed in R, with a clonotype defined as all T cells sharing the same CDR3 nucleotide sequence. In the clone abundance analyses, frequencies were normalized to the 10,000 most abundant clones in each sample. Public T cell clones, which averaged fewer than five per sample, were excluded before analysis. Tumor-enriched clonotypes and baseline blood-enriched clonotypes were defined as those with an abundance difference of at least 32-fold between compartments. Clonotypes expanded or contracted between blood time points were identified with a beta-binomial differential abundance model. Similarity between tumor and blood repertoires was quantified using the Baroni-Urbani and Buser coefficient, and groups were compared with two-tailed Wilcoxon tests in R. This is the immuneACCESS table as TCRdb keeps it, with only in-frame sequences that have V and J called. A part of the clones is gone; compared with another copy, unresolved V genes explain less than half, and the rest is unexplained. The V and J calls and clone size come from that table; D and trimming were worked out from the DNA. Here the sample has about 49,000 clones; 65% to 90% occur a single time. In total, the top ten clones hold 30% to 35% of the sample.

The TCR was taken from an older woman with renal cell carcinoma. The chain employs TRBV6-5 and TRBJ2-1; the D region possibly corresponds to TRBD2 (6 bases align). The sample was blood, taken from a patient whose treatment included radiotherapy and nephrectomy. In nucleotides, the sequence is TGTGCCAGCAGTTACAGAGCGGGCGCCTACAATGAGCAGTTCTTC. This translates into CASSYRAGAYNEQFF.